This T cell receptor beta chain is from a study of graft-versus-host responses after intestinal transplantation. The protocol was immunoSEQ multiplex PCR, while the TCRdb copy is restricted to in-frame clones and leaves out a portion. The table shows tens of thousands of clones, with roughly nine tenths occurring only once. This CDR3 is built from 15 residues. Germline V CDR1 and CDR2: SEHNR, FQNEAQ (reference sequence). V lost 5 bases and J lost 5, with 15 bases in between. About this clone itself: Its target is not known.

This sequence originates from a human donor who received an intestinal transplant. The sequencing here drew on unstimulated CD4+ T cells sorted from spleen or lymph node cells, taken before intestinal transplant. This sequence joins TRBV7-9 and TRBJ1-4; perhaps TRBD1 as D (6 bases). The CDR3 protein is CASSNSGAANEKLFF. The CDR3, as DNA: TGTGCCAGCAGCAATTCAGGGGCGGCGAATGAAAAACTGTTTTTT.